The clone carrying this TCR beta chain was detected ten times or more. Its antigen is not identified. The data are from a study of T-cell reconstitution after alpha-beta-depleted transplantation in children. Unique molecular identifiers were incorporated into the prepared TCRbeta library. TCRdb analysed the PCR reads with MiXCR anew, one entry per CDR3 protein. The table has some 190,000 distinct CDR3 sequences, 11% seen once. Study results and limitations: At around two months after transplant, the alpha-beta T cells were reportedly derived from several hundred expanded clones that came from non-depleted graft cells. From surviving recipient T cells and thymic progenitors came the high day-60 TCRbeta diversity observed in some patients. After one year, T-cell counts and TCRbeta diversity mostly came from new T cells.

The ends were cut back, 4 bases at V and 0 bases at J, with 13 bases in the middle. The CDR3 length is 16 residues. The germline CDR1 and CDR2 sequences are SNHLY and FYNNEI. The genes are TRBV2 and TRBJ1-3, with TRBD1 as a possible D gene (6 bases). The sample was PBMCs, taken before TCRalphabeta/CD19-depleted stem cell transplant. This receptor was obtained from a boy aged 2 to 10 with acute myeloid leukemia, due to receive a stem cell transplant. CDR3 DNA: TGTGCCAGCAGTGGGTGGACAGTTCACTCTGGAAACACCATATATTTT. It yields the protein CASSGWTVHSGNTIYF.